Listed below are T cell receptor beta chains from one sample, sequenced in a study of OX40 agonist ivuxolimab in advanced cancers. Measured with immunoSEQ multiplex PCR; TCRdb has only the in-frame clones, and not every one. This sample has about 50,000 clones, with around 85% found just once. The starting material was CD4+ or CD8+ T cells sorted from blood, obtained in a trial of the OX40 agonist ivuxolimab. These receptors all come from an adult with an advanced solid tumor such as melanoma, head and neck, liver or kidney cancer. The CDR3 runs from the conserved cysteine through the conserved F or W. A D gene is named only where the DNA matches it firmly. Clone size, where shown, is once, few, many, or a class for clones that have expanded.

cdr3_nt | cdr3_aa | j_call | d_call | clone_size | v_call
TGTGCCAGCAGTTATACACAAGAGACCCAGTACTTC | CASSYTQETQYF | TRBJ2-5 | . | . | TRBV25-1
TGTGCCAGCAGTCCCCTGGAGGGGGGTGGCTCCTATAATTCACCCCTCCACTTT | CASSPLEGGGSYNSPLHF | TRBJ1-6 | . | . | TRBV28
TGCGCCAGCAGCCAAGCACCCATCTACTACGAGCAGTACTTC | CASSQAPIYYEQYF | TRBJ2-7 | . | . | TRBV4-1
TGTGCCAGCAGCTTGGACAGGGGGGGGAATTGGTACCAAGAGACCCAGTACTTC | CASSLDRGGNWYQETQYF | TRBJ2-5 | . | . | TRBV5-4
TGTGCCAGCATAGTGGGAGCGGGAGTAAATGAGCAGTTCTTC | CASIVGAGVNEQFF | TRBJ2-1 | TRBD2 | few | TRBV28
TGCGCCAGCAGCTTGAGGGGGGGCACTGAAGCTTTCTTT | CASSLRGGTEAFF | TRBJ1-1 | . | few | TRBV5-1
TGTGCCAGCAGCCGGGGCGGGCCCTCTGGGGCCAACGTCCTGACTTTC | CASSRGGPSGANVLTF | TRBJ2-6 | . | . | TRBV5-4
TGTGCCAGCAGCTCCCGGCCCAGGATGACAACTAATGAAAAACTGTTTTTT | CASSSRPRMTTNEKLFF | TRBJ1-4 | . | . | TRBV7-9
TGCGCCAGCAGTCATTGGGGACTAGCGGACTCCTACGAGCAGTACTTC | CASSHWGLADSYEQYF | TRBJ2-7 | TRBD2 | . | TRBV23-1
TGTGCCAGTAGTATTCGGGGGGGCGCTGGGGCCAACGTCCTGACTTTC | CASSIRGGAGANVLTF | TRBJ2-6 | TRBD2 | . | TRBV19
TGCGCCAGCAGCCCCAGACTAGAGGGCACCGGGGAGCTGTTTTTT | CASSPRLEGTGELFF | TRBJ2-2 | . | . | TRBV4-1